The source of this T cell receptor beta chain is a study of blood T cell repertoires in COVID-19 (dated by TCRdb to 2019 to 2021). Regarding the study in general: Samples from collaborators originated in the United States, Italy and Spain and spanned both the acute and convalescent phases of COVID-19. The prospective study material was composed of cDNA or gDNA derived from T cells, B-cell-depleted T cells, or PBMCs. The dataset comprised deeply sampled blood TCRbeta repertoires from subjects exposed to, actively infected with, or recovered from COVID-19. The repertoires were made available in a free public database intended to serve as a resource for research on the immune response to SARS-CoV-2. The samples were drawn from the first 160 participants of the ongoing ImmuneRACE study and from 950 to 1,500 subjects provided by 6 global collaborators. Sample metadata almost always included a de-identified subject ID, COVID-19 status, age in years and sex. Where available, HLA class I and class II types were taken from metadata supplied by the sample provider and were not determined by assay-based typing.

Whole blood was collected in K2EDTA tubes by collaborating institutions according to the institutions' own protocols. Collaborator samples were shipped for TCRbeta analysis as frozen whole blood, isolated PBMCs, or DNA extracted from either sample type. Concerning this clone: Its target antigen remains unknown. No much larger clone is present one base from it, and per-base qualities are unavailable.

TCRbeta CDR3 regions were amplified from genomic DNA by means of the immunoSEQ Assay, a bias-controlled multiplex PCR. From the authors' description of their analysis: The number of nucleated cells in each sample was estimated from the amplification of reference gene primers within the assay. To quantify the absolute abundance of each unique TCRbeta CDR3 rearrangement, sequence reads were collapsed and filtered. For each sample, productive Simpson clonality was calculated as the square root of Simpson's diversity index across productive rearrangements. TCRdb obtained this table from immuneACCESS and retained in-frame rearrangements with V and J assigned. These tables miss some clones; where compared with another copy, unresolved V genes account for less than half of the shortfall, and the remainder is unexplained. V and J calls plus clone size are reproduced from that table; the DNA served to infer D and trimming. The sample profile shows about 140,000 clones; around 83% of them were found once. Clones ranked in the top ten supply roughly a tenth of the sample.

Trimming costs V 1 base and J 2 bases, and their ends lie 4 bases apart. From the cysteine up to the phenylalanine, the CDR3 has a length of 13 residues. The sequence is cut down to CDR3 DNA, 39 bases in frame from base 1. The germline V gene (reference sequence) specifies LNHDA as CDR1 and SQIVND as CDR2. Study-level results and caveats: The amount of clinical and demographic metadata varied by source and participant and was provided uncurated.

The source material was peripheral blood. The chain employs TRBV19 and TRBJ2-3; the D gene is not confidently resolved. The sequence came from a man between 60 and 75 years old with active or convalescent COVID-19. The bases read TGTGCCAGTAGTATAGGGCTCACAGATACGCAGTATTTT. The encoded protein is CASSIGLTDTQYF.